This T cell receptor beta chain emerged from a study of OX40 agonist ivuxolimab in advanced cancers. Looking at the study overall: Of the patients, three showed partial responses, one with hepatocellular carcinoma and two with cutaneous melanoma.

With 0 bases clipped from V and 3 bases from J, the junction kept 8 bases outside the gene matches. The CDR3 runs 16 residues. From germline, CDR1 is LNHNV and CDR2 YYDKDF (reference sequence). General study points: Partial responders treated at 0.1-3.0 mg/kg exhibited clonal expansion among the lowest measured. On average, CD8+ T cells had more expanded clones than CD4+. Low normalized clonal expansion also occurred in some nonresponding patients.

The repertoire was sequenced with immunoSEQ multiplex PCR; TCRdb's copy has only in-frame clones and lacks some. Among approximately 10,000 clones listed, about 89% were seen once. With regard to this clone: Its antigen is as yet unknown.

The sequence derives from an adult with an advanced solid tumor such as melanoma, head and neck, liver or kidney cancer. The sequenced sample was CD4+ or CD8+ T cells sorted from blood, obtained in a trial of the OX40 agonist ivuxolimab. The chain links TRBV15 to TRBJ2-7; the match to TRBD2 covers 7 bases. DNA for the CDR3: TGTGCCACCAGCAGAGATAACAAGGGAGGGGTCTACGAGCAGTACTTC. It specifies CATSRDNKGGVYEQYF.